This is a list of T cell receptor beta chains from one sample in a study of identical twins. Each CDR3 protein is one row after TCRdb ran MiXCR on the 5' RACE reads. This sample has 350,000 to 600,000 distinct CDR3 sequences, with approximately 15% found just once. These sequences were also reported in another study, on yellow fever vaccine responses in identical twins.

The sample comprised CD4+ T cells sorted from blood. These receptors were collected from a woman younger than 30 in good health. Each CDR3 is given with its conserved first and last residue. Fields, in order: J gene, clone size, D gene, V gene, CDR3 protein, CDR3 DNA. D genes are given only for firm matches. Clone size is shown for a subset of rows, as once, few, many or a class of expanded clone.

>TRBJ1-3|.|.|TRBV25-1
CASSVHSGNTIYF
TGTGCCAGCAGTGTCCACTCTGGAAACACCATATATTTT
>TRBJ2-1|few|.|TRBV13
CASSSTVGPQFF
TGTGCCAGCAGTTCCACCGTCGGGCCGCAGTTCTTC
>TRBJ2-7|many|TRBD1|TRBV7-7
CASSYDSWDSYEQYF
TGTGCTAGCAGCTATGATTCATGGGACAGCTACGAGCAGTACTTC
>TRBJ2-1|few|.|TRBV5-1
CASSSSGFPYNEQFF
TGCGCCAGCAGCTCCTCAGGGTTTCCCTACAATGAGCAGTTCTTC
>TRBJ2-3|few|.|TRBV2
CASGERDTQYF
TGTGCCAGCGGGGAGAGAGATACGCAGTATTTT
>TRBJ2-3|many|.|TRBV3-1
CASSHLGDTQYF
TGTGCCAGCAGCCACCTAGGGGATACGCAGTATTTT
>TRBJ1-5|.|.|TRBV6-5
CASSYGHTSNQPQHF
TGTGCCAGCAGTTACGGACACACCAGCAATCAGCCCCAGCATTTT
>TRBJ2-2|.|TRBD2|TRBV7-2
CASSLGTSGGELFF
TGTGCCAGCAGCTTAGGGACTAGCGGGGGAGAGCTGTTTTTT
>TRBJ2-5|many|.|TRBV20-1
CSARDFLQETQYF
TGCAGTGCTAGAGATTTCCTTCAAGAGACCCAGTACTTC
>TRBJ2-1|.|TRBD2|TRBV7-3
CASSYPGSGGVRNEQFF
TGTGCCAGCAGCTACCCTGGTAGCGGGGGGGTACGTAATGAGCAGTTCTTC
>TRBJ2-7|.|.|TRBV15
CATSRDLLSGLTYEQYF
TGTGCCACCAGCAGAGATCTTCTAAGCGGCCTAACCTACGAGCAGTACTTC